Reported below is one T cell receptor (beta chain). The CDR3 consists of 14 residues. Germline V gene data show CDR1 as ENHRY and CDR2 as SYGVKD. V was pared by 2 bases and J by 6 bases, with 8 bases between. This sample is part of a study of blood T cell repertoires in COVID-19. Sequencing was performed with immunoSEQ multiplex PCR; in TCRdb, only in-frame clones are kept and a portion is missing. The repertoire has 60,000 to 70,000 clones, about 91% of them found once; the top ten carry about a fifth. The source is a woman over 75 with active COVID-19. The chain carries TRBV10-3 and TRBJ1-6; no clear D. Sequencing input: peripheral blood. The CDR3 nucleotides read TGTGCCATCAGTGAGCCTAATCGTAATTCACCCCTCCACTTT. Its translation: CAISEPNRNSPLHF.